Reported below is one TCR beta chain. There are 12 residues in the CDR3. Trimming cost V 2 bases and J 6 bases, with 8 bases left between them. Germline CDR1 is SGHDT and CDR2 is YYEEEE. The data belong to a study of OX40 agonist ivuxolimab in advanced cancers. The assay was immunoSEQ multiplex PCR, and TCRdb's table has in-frame clones only and misses some. Of 65,000 to 100,000 clones in the sample, about 94% were seen once. Sequencing used CD4+ or CD8+ T cells sorted from blood, obtained in a trial of the OX40 agonist ivuxolimab. This rearrangement joins TRBV5-6 to TRBJ1-1; D is perhaps TRBD1 (6 bases). This clonotype was obtained from an adult with an advanced solid tumor such as melanoma, head and neck, liver or kidney cancer. The CDR3 DNA sequence: TGTGCCAGCAGCTTATCAGGGGCTGAAGCTTTCTTT. Its protein product is CASSLSGAEAFF.